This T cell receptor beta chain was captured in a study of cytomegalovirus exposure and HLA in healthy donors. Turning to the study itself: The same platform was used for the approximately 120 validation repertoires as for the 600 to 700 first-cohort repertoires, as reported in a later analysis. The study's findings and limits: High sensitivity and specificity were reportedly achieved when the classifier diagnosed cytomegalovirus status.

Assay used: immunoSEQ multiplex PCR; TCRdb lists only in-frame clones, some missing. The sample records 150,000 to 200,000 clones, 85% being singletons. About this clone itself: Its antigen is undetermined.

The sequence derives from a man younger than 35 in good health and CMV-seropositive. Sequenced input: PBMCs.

The DNA of the CDR3 is TGTGCCAGTGGACTGACAGGGGTCAACACTGAAGCTTTCTTT. Protein sequence: CASGLTGVNTEAFF. V and J are TRBV19 and TRBJ1-1; 8 bases are shared with TRBD1. This CDR3 comprises 14 residues. Germline V gives CDR1 LNHDA, CDR2 SQIVND (reference sequence). Trimming removed 8 bases from V and 2 bases from J; junction bases left unmatched: 7.